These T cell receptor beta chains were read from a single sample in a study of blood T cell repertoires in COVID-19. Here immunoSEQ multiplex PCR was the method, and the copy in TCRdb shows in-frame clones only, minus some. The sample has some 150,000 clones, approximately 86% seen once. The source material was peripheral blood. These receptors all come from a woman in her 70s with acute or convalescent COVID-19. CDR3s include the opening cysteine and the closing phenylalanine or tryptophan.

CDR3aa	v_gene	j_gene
CASSTKGGRDTQYF	TRBV5-1	TRBJ2-3
CASSLAMVRGIYGYTF	TRBV5-1	TRBJ1-2
CASSLGTVVMNTEAFF	TRBV5-1	TRBJ1-1
CASSPGLAAYNEQFF	TRBV18	TRBJ2-1
CASSQDWFGGNTEAFF	TRBV4-2	TRBJ1-1
CASTLYPGLNTGELFF	TRBV27	TRBJ2-2
CASSVGGSEAFF	TRBV9	TRBJ1-1
CSVLAYEQYF	TRBV29-1	TRBJ2-7
CASSLGGQETQYF	TRBV5-1	TRBJ2-5
CASSLAPGANQPQHF	TRBV5-1	TRBJ1-5
CASSQAGQDYEQYF	TRBV4-1	TRBJ2-7
CASSTSPGETYEQYF	TRBV18	TRBJ2-7
CASSVGLETQYF	TRBV9	TRBJ2-5
CASSLSGGGPYNEQFF	TRBV5-1	TRBJ2-1
CASSLVSGGHNTIYF	TRBV7-9	TRBJ1-3
CSGQATNEKLFF	TRBV29-1	TRBJ1-4
CASSNQGAGNTIYF	TRBV3-1/TRBV3-2	TRBJ1-3
CASSETSGGAGTQYF	TRBV19	TRBJ2-3
CASTGRAGANVLTF	TRBV23-1	TRBJ2-6
CASSRRGAPFTDTQYF	TRBV19	TRBJ2-3
CASSLSGVAGELFF	TRBV28	TRBJ2-2
CASSMQGGNEKLFF	TRBV25-1	TRBJ1-4
CASSLNGGATNEQFF	TRBV5-6	TRBJ2-1
CASSAGRATEAFF	TRBV10-1	TRBJ1-1
CASSSGQSSYNSPLHF	TRBV6-5	TRBJ1-6
CASSESGGTEAFF	TRBV2	TRBJ1-1
CASSQDTVKSSNYGYTF	TRBV4-1	TRBJ1-2
CASSDDTYNSPLHF	TRBV11-1	TRBJ1-6
CSASWTSGGVEETQYF	TRBV20-1	TRBJ2-5
CASSLRRTGNGGYTF	TRBV19	TRBJ1-2
CASSFGREDLSYNSPLHF	TRBV5-1	TRBJ1-6
CASSLISRGTEAFF	TRBV5-1	TRBJ1-1
CASSQGGRQGFEKLFF	TRBV4-1	TRBJ1-4
CASSDNRAGANVLTF	TRBV25-1	TRBJ2-6
CASSGNRVLNTEAFF	TRBV7-8	TRBJ1-1
CAIRSGTDNSPLHF	TRBV10-3	TRBJ1-6
CASSYSWTGGSRLYTF	TRBV6-5	TRBJ1-2
CASSLQGPLAGNTIYF	TRBV7-8	TRBJ1-3
CASSSPWTASYEQYF	TRBV7-9	TRBJ2-7
CASSLRDRAYTEAFF	TRBV5-6	TRBJ1-1
CASARSLGGYTF	TRBV19	TRBJ1-2
CASSLQSGGFNEKLFF	TRBV3-1/TRBV3-2	TRBJ1-4
CASSAGAGPDTQYF	TRBV28	TRBJ2-3
CASRRDAETQYF	TRBV2	TRBJ2-5
CASSPNEAEGNTIYF	TRBV11-2	TRBJ1-3